The entry below describes one T cell receptor beta chain. The antigen is unknown. This table comes from immunoSEQ multiplex PCR, and its TCRdb copy is limited to in-frame clones, with some not included. The sample consists of about 120,000 clones, about nine tenths of them appearing once. Trimming left V 2 bases short and J 1 base short, with 14 bases between. Germline V lookup: CDR1 SGHRS, CDR2 YFSETQ. The CDR3 loop spans 16 amino acids. The record originates from a study of T cell responses to AZD1222 COVID-19 vaccine. Whole-study findings and limits: In the spike-specific TCR repertoire, nearly half reportedly target unmutated variant regions.

The chain carries TRBV5-1 and TRBJ2-3, with D possibly matching TRBD2 (6 bases). This TCR was recovered from an adult in good health. Here the sequenced sample was peripheral blood, taken on day 0 of AZD1222 vaccination. CDR3: CASSFSGGEGTDTQYF. Written as DNA, the CDR3 is TGCGCCAGCAGCTTTTCCGGGGGAGAAGGCACAGATACGCAGTATTTT.